The clone carrying this T cell receptor (beta chain) was seen a single time. CDR3 length: 16 residues. Germline V lookup: CDR1 SGHRS, CDR2 YFSETQ. V gave up 0 bases and J gave up 5 bases; unmatched junction bases: 7. Treatment of the sample: oral pan-JAK inhibitor, 5-10 mg twice daily. The data were obtained in a study of CD8+ T cells in alopecia areata. Study-level information: Oral tofacitinib, 5 to 10 mg twice daily, was given in an open-label trial.

The sequencing template was cDNA reverse transcribed from extracted RNA. Libraries were prepared by immunoSEQ multiplex PCR; TCRdb keeps only in-frame clonotypes and omits some of them. Counted here are 150,000 to 200,000 clones, approximately 61% occurring once; the ten biggest clones make up just over 1%. This clonotype was sampled from a human donor with alopecia areata. Source: CD4+ T cells sorted from blood, taken at week 24, from a patient treated with tofacitinib. V and J are TRBV5-1 and TRBJ2-5, with 10 bases aligning to TRBD2. As DNA, the CDR3 is TGCGCCAGCAGCTTGGCCAGCGGGGGGGCCTTGGAGACCCAGTACTTC. Translation: CASSLASGGALETQYF. The full variable domain, its missing parts supplied by reference TRBV5-1 and TRBJ2-5, is KAGVTQTPRYLIKTRGQQVTLSCSPISGHRSVSWYQQTPGQGLQFLFEYFSETQRNKGNFPGRFSGRQFSNSRSEMNVSTLELGDSALYLCASSLASGGALETQYFGPGTRLLVL.